These 3 T cell receptor beta chains were all obtained from the same sample, sequenced in a study of vaccination effects on CD4 cells after COVID-19. Produced via immunoSEQ multiplex PCR; TCRdb's table is partial and in-frame only. Of under 50,000 clones in the sample, more than 75% were seen once. For these receptors, no antigen is known. Having been cultured for roughly 11 days, the cells underwent CD4+ T cell isolation. The sample here was CD4+ T cells from PBMCs cultured without peptide, taken before COVID-19 vaccination. The source of these receptors is a human donor who had a prior SARS-CoV-2 infection.

For the CDR3, the DNA is TGTGCCAGCAGCTTCGGACGGGAGTCTAGCACAGATACGCAGTATTTT. Its translation is CASSFGRESSTDTQYF. This chain connects TRBV11-3 to TRBJ2-3, with a weak D call TRBD2 (6 bases). V lost 3 bases and J lost 0, with 13 bases in between. The CDR3 runs 16 residues. Germline CDR1 reads SGHNT; CDR2 reads YENEEA.

The gene calls are TRBV4-2 and TRBJ2-1, with D unclear. Germline loops: CDR1 LGHNA, CDR2 YNFKEQ. V was shortened by 0 bases and J by 0 bases, with 12 bases between the two germline ends. CDR3 length: 17 residues. In DNA form, the CDR3 reads TGTGCCAGCAGCCAAGATATCGGCAGGCGCTCCTACAATGAGCAGTTCTTC. As protein: CASSQDIGRRSYNEQFF.

The genes are TRBV5-6 and TRBJ1-5; 10 bases agree with TRBD1. Germline values: CDR1 SGHDT, CDR2 YYEEEE. V trimming: 1 base; J trimming: 5 bases; junction bases outside the gene matches: 3. The length of the CDR3 is 15 residues. This chain's CDR3 is CASSLWGQGHQPQHF. CDR3 coding DNA: TGTGCCAGCAGCTTGTGGGGACAGGGGCATCAGCCCCAGCATTTT.